A single sample gave rise to the 17 T cell receptor beta chains below, sequenced in a study of cytomegalovirus exposure and HLA in healthy donors. The PCR contained 60 Vbeta and 13 Jbeta primers. Assay used: immunoSEQ multiplex PCR; TCRdb lists only in-frame clones, some missing. The data contain 150,000 to 200,000 clones, around 81% of them singletons. Sequenced: PBMCs. The receptors originated from a woman in her thirties in good health and CMV-seropositive.

V and J are TRBV5-8 and TRBJ1-5, with D maybe TRBD1 (5 bases). This CDR3 has 17 residues. V was shortened by 4 bases and J by 5 bases, with 22 bases between the two germline ends. Germline assignment: CDR1 SGHTS and CDR2 YDEGEE. The CDR3 here is CASSRSTGIGGDQPQHF. The DNA for the CDR3 is TGTGCCAGCAGCCGATCAACCGGGATCGGAGGGGATCAGCCCCAGCATTTT.

This clone was found once. The rearrangement joins TRBV6-4 to TRBJ2-3, with TRBD2 identical over 7 bases. Germline V CDR1 and CDR2: MRHNA, SNTAGT. J was trimmed by 6 bases and V by 4 bases; bases with no gene match: 7. The CDR3 has 14 amino acids. CDR3 bases: TGTGCCAGCAGTGTACGAGCGGGATGGGATACGCAGTATTTT. Protein product: CASSVRAGWDTQYF.

The table lists this clone with a few counts. This chain connects TRBV27 to TRBJ1-5, with a tentative D call TRBD1 (6 bases). Trimming left V 2 bases short and J 4 bases short, with 9 bases between. This CDR3 has 14 residues. Germline loops: CDR1 MNHEY, CDR2 SMNVEV (reference sequence). This chain's CDR3 is CASSLQGWNQPQHF. The CDR3 DNA follows: TGTGCCAGCAGTTTACAGGGGTGGAATCAGCCCCAGCATTTT.

V is TRBV4-3 and J is TRBJ1-2; the D gene is possibly TRBD1 (6 bases). CDR3 length: 15 amino acids. Germline V CDR1 and CDR2: LGHNA, YSLEER. Between the trimmed V and J ends, which lost 1 base and 2 bases, there was a span of 11 bases. CDR3 region: CASSQAGGLNYGYTF. CDR3 bases: TGCGCCAGCAGCCAAGCGGGGGGCTTGAACTATGGCTACACCTTC.

This chain connects TRBV30 to TRBJ1-4, with D unclear. Germline lookup yields CDR1 GTSNPN and CDR2 SVGIG (reference sequence). CDR3 length: 13 amino acids. V was shortened by 0 bases and J by 2 bases, with 4 bases between the two germline ends. The CDR3 here is CAWSVRTNEKLFF. CDR3 DNA sequence: TGTGCCTGGAGTGTCCGGACTAATGAAAAACTGTTTTTT.

This clone has only one observation. The CDR3 here is CASSHSGRAGDTQYF. The CDR3 DNA follows: TGCGCCAGCAGCCATAGCGGGAGGGCCGGAGATACGCAGTATTTT. The chain has TRBV4-3 and TRBJ2-3, with 11 bases that match TRBD2. The CDR3 runs to 15 residues. After removal of 3 bases from V and 5 bases from J, the junction contained 4 bases not matched to a gene. The germline V gene has CDR1 LGHNA and CDR2 YSLEER.

The chain couples TRBV19 to TRBJ2-7; possibly TRBD2 for D (5 bases). Trimming pared 1 base from V and 6 bases from J, leaving 16 bases between. Germline V gene data show CDR1 as LNHDA and CDR2 as SQIVND (reference sequence). CDR3 length equals 15 residues. CDR3 loop: CASSIGRAGISEQYF. The CDR3 nucleotides read TGTGCCAGTAGTATAGGGCGGGCAGGAATAAGCGAGCAGTACTTC.

The chain couples TRBV27 to TRBJ2-7, with 7 positions matching TRBD2. This CDR3 comprises 15 residues. V lost 3 bases to trimming and J lost 2 bases; unmatched junction nucleotides: 7. Germline V CDR1 and CDR2: MNHEY, SMNVEV (reference sequence). In DNA, the CDR3 is TGTGCCAGCAGTTTTATGACTAGCAGACCCTACGAGCAGTACTTC. This sequence encodes CASSFMTSRPYEQYF.

Only a few counts were recorded for this clone. The genes are TRBV11-2 and TRBJ2-7; possibly TRBD1 for D (5 bases). This CDR3 has 12 amino acids. V lost 0 bases and J lost 6, with 6 bases in between. The germline CDR1 and CDR2 sequences are SGHAT and FQNNGV. DNA for the CDR3: TGTGCCAGCAGCTTAGATCAGGGCGAGCAGTACTTC. Amino acid sequence: CASSLDQGEQYF. The full variable domain, completed using reference TRBV11-2 and TRBJ2-7, is EAGVAQSPRYKIIEKRQSVAFWCNPISGHATLYWYQQILGQGPKLLIQFQNNGVVDDSQLPKDRFSAERLKGVDSTLKIQPAKLEDSAVYLCASSLDQGEQYFGPGTRLTVT.

The chain is built from TRBV5-4 and TRBJ2-7, with D uncertain. The germline V gene has CDR1 SGHNT and CDR2 YYREEE (reference sequence). The V and J ends lost 2 bases and 4 bases respectively, with 16 bases between them. The CDR3 covers 15 residues. The CDR3 protein is CASSFTPGAKYEQYF. CDR3 DNA: TGTGCCAGCAGCTTTACCCCGGGTGCGAAATACGAGCAGTACTTC. The full variable domain, rest sourced from reference TRBV5-4 and TRBJ2-7, is ETGVTQSPTHLIKTRGQQVTLRCSSQSGHNTVSWYQQALGQGPQFIFQYYREEENGRGNFPPRFSGLQFPNYSSELNVNALELDDSALYLCASSFTPGAKYEQYFGPGTRLTVT.

The chain carries TRBV10-3 and TRBJ2-1; TRBD2 might be the D (5 bases). With 9 bases removed from V and 6 bases from J, the gap between germline ends came to 15 bases. The V gene's germline CDR1 is ENHRY and CDR2 SYGVKD. The CDR3 has 13 amino acids. CDR3 residues: CAMSIRTGNEQFF. As DNA, the CDR3 is TGTGCCATGTCTATCCGGACTGGCAATGAGCAGTTCTTC.

This chain connects TRBV2 to TRBJ1-2, with unresolved D. Deletions cut 8 bases from V and 3 bases from J, with 13 bases between. Looked up from germline, CDR1 is SNHLY and CDR2 is FYNNEI. The CDR3 is made up of 13 amino acids. This chain's CDR3 is CASPNPGYYGYTF. CDR3 sequence (DNA): TGTGCCAGCCCTAACCCCGGTTACTATGGCTACACCTTC.

As DNA, the CDR3 is TGCGCCAGCAGCAGCGCTGGGGCCAACGTCCTGACTTTC. Its translation is CASSSAGANVLTF. The V gene is TRBV5-1, the J gene TRBJ2-6; D gene uncertain. Germline V gene data show CDR1 as SGHRS and CDR2 as YFSETQ. Trimming removed 4 bases from V and 2 bases from J, with 4 bases in between. This CDR3 contains 13 residues.

The gene calls are TRBV7-9 and TRBJ1-6, with 7 bases lining up with TRBD1. Trimming took 6 bases from V and 10 from J; bases not matched to a gene: 12. This CDR3 comprises 15 residues. From germline, CDR1 is SEHNR and CDR2 FQNEAQ (reference sequence). Written as DNA, the CDR3 is TGTGCCAGCAGTTCCGACAGGGTATTGGGGTCACCCCTCCACTTT. Its protein product is CASSSDRVLGSPLHF. The full variable domain, in which reference TRBV7-9 and TRBJ1-6 provide the parts outside the CDR3, is DTGVSQNPRHKITKRGQNVTFRCDPISEHNRLYWYRQTLGQGPEFLTYFQNEAQLEKSRLLSDRFSAERPKGSFSTLEIQRTEQGDSAMYLCASSSDRVLGSPLHFGNGTRLTVT.

The chain uses TRBV5-1 and TRBJ2-2; 7 nucleotides align to TRBD1. This CDR3 spans 19 amino acids. The germline CDR1 and CDR2 sequences are SGHRS and YFSETQ. Trimming removed 6 bases from V and 1 base from J; junction bases left unmatched: 18. CDR3 sequence: CASNFYTPTGDQNTGELFF. CDR3 sequence (DNA): TGCGCCAGCAATTTTTATACCCCAACAGGGGATCAGAACACCGGGGAGCTGTTTTTT.

The rearrangement links TRBV5-8 to TRBJ1-2; no definite D call. The V and J ends lost 6 bases and 8 bases respectively, with 11 bases between them. The CDR3 extends over 11 amino acids. CDR1 and CDR2 (germline): SGHTS, YDEGEE. CDR3 protein: CASTGEGGYTF. CDR3 nucleotide sequence: TGTGCCAGCACCGGGGAAGGGGGCTACACCTTC.

This rearrangement joins TRBV5-4 to TRBJ2-5; D possibly corresponds to TRBD2 (5 bases). The ends were cut back, 0 bases at V and 4 bases at J, with 13 bases in the middle. Germline V lookup: CDR1 SGHNT, CDR2 YYREEE (reference sequence). The CDR3 extends over 15 amino acids. The chain's CDR3 is CASSLADYLGETQYF. In DNA form, the CDR3 reads TGTGCCAGCAGCTTGGCCGACTATTTAGGAGAGACCCAGTACTTC.